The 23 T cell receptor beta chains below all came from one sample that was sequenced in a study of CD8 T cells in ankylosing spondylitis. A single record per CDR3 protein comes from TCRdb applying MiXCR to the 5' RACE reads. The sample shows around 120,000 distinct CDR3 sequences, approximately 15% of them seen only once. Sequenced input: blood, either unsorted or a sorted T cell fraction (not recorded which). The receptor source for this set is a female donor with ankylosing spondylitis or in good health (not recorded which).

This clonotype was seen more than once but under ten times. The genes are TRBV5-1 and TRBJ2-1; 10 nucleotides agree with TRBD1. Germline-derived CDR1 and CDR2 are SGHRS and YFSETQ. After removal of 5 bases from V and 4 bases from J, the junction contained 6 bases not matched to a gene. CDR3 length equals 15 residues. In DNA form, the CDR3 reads TGCGCCAGCAGGAAGACAGGGGGCTCGTACAATGAGCAGTTCTTC. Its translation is CASRKTGGSYNEQFF.

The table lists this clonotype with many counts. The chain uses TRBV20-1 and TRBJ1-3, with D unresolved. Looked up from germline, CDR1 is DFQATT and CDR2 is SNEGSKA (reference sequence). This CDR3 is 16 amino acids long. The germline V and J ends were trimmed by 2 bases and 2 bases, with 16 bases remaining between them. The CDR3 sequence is CSARRSEHGTGNTIYF. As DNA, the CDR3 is TGCAGTGCTAGAAGGTCTGAACACGGGACTGGAAACACCATATATTTT.

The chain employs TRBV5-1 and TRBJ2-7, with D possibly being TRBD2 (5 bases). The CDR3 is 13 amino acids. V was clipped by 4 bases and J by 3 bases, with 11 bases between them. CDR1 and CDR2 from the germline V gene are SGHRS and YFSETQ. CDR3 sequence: CASSGSSIYEQYF. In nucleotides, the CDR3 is TGCGCCAGCAGCGGGAGTAGCATCTACGAGCAGTACTTC.

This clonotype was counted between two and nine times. CDR3 in DNA: TGTGCCAGCAGTTTTTGGATCAATGAGCAGTTCTTC. The encoded protein is CASSFWINEQFF. V gene TRBV12-3 or TRBV12-4 combines with J gene TRBJ2-1; no reliable D call. V shed 3 bases and J shed 6 bases, with 6 bases lying between them. This CDR3 has 12 residues.

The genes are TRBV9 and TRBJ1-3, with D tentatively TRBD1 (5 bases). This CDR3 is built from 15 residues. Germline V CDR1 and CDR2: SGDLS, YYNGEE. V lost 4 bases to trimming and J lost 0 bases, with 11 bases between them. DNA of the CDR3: TGTGCCAGCAGCCCGGGGGTCAGCTCTGGAAACACCATATATTTT. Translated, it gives CASSPGVSSGNTIYF.

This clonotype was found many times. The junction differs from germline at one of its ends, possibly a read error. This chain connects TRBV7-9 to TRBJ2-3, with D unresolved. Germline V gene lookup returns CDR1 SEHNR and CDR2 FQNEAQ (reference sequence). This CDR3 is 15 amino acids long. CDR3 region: CASSFGSSSTDTQYF. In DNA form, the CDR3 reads TGCGCCAGCAGCTTCGGCAGCTCCTCCACAGATACGCAGTATTTT.

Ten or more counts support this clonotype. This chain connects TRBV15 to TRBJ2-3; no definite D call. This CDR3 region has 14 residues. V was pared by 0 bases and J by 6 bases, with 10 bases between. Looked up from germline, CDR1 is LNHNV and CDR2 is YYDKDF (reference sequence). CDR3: CATSRDPDSDTQYF. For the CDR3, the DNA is TGTGCCACCAGCAGAGATCCCGATTCGGATACGCAGTATTTT.

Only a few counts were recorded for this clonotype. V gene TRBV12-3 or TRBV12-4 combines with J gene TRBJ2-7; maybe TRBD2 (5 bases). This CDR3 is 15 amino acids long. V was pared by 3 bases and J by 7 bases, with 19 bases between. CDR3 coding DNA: TGTGCCAGCAGTTTTGGACCGTCCTCCCGCGGGGAGCAGTACTTC. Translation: CASSFGPSSRGEQYF.

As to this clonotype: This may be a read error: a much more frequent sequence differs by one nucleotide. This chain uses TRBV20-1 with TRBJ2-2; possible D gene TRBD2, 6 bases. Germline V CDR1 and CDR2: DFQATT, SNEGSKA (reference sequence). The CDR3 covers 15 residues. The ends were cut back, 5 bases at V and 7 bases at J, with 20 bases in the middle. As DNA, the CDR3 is TGCAGTGCTCGAATTACAGCGGGCAATGGCGGGGAGCTGTTTTTT. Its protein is CSARITAGNGGELFF.

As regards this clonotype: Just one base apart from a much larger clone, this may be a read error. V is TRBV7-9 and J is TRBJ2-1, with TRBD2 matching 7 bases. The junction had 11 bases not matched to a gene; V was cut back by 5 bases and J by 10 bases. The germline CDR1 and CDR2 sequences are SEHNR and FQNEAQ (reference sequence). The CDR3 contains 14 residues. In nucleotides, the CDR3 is TGTGCCAGCAGCCTCGGAGGACTAGTGGCAGAGCAGTTCTTC. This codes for CASSLGGLVAEQFF.

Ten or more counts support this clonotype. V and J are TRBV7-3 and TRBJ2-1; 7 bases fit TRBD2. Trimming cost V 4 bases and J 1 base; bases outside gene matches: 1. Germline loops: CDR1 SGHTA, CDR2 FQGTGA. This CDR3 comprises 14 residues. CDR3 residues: CASSSAGSYNEQFF. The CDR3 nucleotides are TGTGCCAGCAGCTCAGCGGGGTCCTACAATGAGCAGTTCTTC.

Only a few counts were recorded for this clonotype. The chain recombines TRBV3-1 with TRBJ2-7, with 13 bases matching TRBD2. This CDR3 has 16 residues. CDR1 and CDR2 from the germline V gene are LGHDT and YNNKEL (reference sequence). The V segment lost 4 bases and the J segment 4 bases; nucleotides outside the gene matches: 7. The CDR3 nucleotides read TGTGCCAGCAGCCCCAAGGGGACTAGCGGGAAGTACGAGCAGTACTTC. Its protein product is CASSPKGTSGKYEQYF.

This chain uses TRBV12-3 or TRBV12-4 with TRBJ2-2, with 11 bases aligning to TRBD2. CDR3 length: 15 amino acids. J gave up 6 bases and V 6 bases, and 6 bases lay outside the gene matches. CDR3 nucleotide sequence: TGTGCCAGCAGCCTTAGCGGGAGGGGGGCCGGGGAGCTGTTTTTT. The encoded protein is CASSLSGRGAGELFF.

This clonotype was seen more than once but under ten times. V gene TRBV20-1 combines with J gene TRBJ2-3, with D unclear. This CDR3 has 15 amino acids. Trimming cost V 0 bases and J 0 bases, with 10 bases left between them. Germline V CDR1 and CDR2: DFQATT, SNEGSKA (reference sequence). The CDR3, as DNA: TGCAGTGCTAGAGATCCAATGACTAGCACAGATACGCAGTATTTT. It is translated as CSARDPMTSTDTQYF.

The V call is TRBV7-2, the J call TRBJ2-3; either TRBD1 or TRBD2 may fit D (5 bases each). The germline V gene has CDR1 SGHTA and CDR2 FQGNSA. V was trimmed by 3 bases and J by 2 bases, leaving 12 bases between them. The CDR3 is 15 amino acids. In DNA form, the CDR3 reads TGTGCCAGCAGCTTCTCCGGGACCGTCACAGATACGCAGTATTTT. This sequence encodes CASSFSGTVTDTQYF.

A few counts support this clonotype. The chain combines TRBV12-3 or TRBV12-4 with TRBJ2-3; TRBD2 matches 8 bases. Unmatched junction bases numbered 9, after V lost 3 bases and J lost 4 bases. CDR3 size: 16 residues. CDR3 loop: CASSFNRGGLADTQYF. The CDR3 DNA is TGTGCCAGCAGTTTCAATCGGGGGGGCCTCGCAGATACGCAGTATTTT.

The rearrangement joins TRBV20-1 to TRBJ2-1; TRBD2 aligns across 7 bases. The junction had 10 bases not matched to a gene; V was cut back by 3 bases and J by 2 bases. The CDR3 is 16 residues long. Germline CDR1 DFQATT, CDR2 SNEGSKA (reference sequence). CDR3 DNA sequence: TGCAGTGCTAGTATGCTAGGGCTAGCGGCCTACAATGAGCAGTTCTTC. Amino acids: CSASMLGLAAYNEQFF.

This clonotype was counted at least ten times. The CDR3 DNA is TGCGCCAGCAGCACCGGGACAACTAACGGAAATGAGCAGTTCTTC. Its protein product is CASSTGTTNGNEQFF. V and J are TRBV5-1 and TRBJ2-1, with a tentative D call TRBD1 (6 bases). The CDR3 loop spans 15 amino acids. CDR1 is SGHRS and CDR2 is YFSETQ in the germline V gene. V lost 4 bases and J lost 7, with 18 bases in between.

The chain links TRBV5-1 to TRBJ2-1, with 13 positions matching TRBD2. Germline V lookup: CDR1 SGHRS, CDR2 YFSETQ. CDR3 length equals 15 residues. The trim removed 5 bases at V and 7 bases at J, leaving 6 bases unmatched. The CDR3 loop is CASRRTSGSENEQFF. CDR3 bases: TGCGCCAGCAGGCGGACTAGCGGGAGTGAGAATGAGCAGTTCTTC.

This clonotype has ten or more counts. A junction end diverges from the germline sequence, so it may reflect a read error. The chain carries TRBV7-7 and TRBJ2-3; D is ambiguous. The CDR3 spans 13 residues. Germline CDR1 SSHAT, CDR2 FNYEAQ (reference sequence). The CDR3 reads CASSRRLEDTQYF. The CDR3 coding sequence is TGTGCTAGCAGCCGCCGCCTCGAAGATACGCAGTATTTT.

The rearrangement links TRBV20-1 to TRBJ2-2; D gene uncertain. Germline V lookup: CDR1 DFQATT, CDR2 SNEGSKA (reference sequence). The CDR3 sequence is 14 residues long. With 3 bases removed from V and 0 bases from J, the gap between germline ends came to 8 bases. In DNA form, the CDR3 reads TGCAGTGCTAGTACAGTTTCGAACACCGGGGAGCTGTTTTTT. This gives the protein CSASTVSNTGELFF.

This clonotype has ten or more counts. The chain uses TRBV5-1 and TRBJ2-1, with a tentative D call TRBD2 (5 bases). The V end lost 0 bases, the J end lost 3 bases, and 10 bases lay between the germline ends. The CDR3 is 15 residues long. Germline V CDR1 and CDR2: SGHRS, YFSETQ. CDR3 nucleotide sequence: TGCGCCAGCAGCTTGGAGTCTAGCTACTACAATGAGCAGTTCTTC. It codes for CASSLESSYYNEQFF.

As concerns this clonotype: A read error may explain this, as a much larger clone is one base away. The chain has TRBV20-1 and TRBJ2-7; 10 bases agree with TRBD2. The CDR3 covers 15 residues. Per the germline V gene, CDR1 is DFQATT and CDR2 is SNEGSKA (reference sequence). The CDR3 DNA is TGCTGTGCTAGAGGGGACTCTAGCGGGAGCTACGAGCAGTACTTC. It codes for CCARGDSSGSYEQYF.